What follows describes a single T cell receptor beta chain. This sample is part of a study of blood T cell repertoires in COVID-19. Study background: PBMCs, B-cell-depleted T cells, or T cells were the source of the cDNA or gDNA that made up the material.

Germline CDR1 reads SEHNR; CDR2 reads FQNEAQ (reference sequence). V gave up 4 bases and J gave up 3 bases; unmatched junction bases: 15. The CDR3 loop spans 18 amino acids. Authors' data handling: Estimates of nucleated cell counts were drawn from the amplification of reference gene primers. The table came from immunoSEQ multiplex PCR; TCRdb's copy has only in-frame clones and leaves some out. V and J calls and clone size are copied from that table; D and trimming were computed from the DNA. The data show approximately 91,000 clones, with approximately 77% seen just once and approximately 10% held by the top ten.

The specimen was peripheral blood. The TCR originated in a woman older than 75 with acute or convalescent COVID-19. This sequence joins TRBV7-9 and TRBJ1-2, with 9 bases lining up with TRBD1. CDR3 region: CASSSEGVGDRAYYGYTF. In DNA form, the CDR3 reads TGTGCCAGCAGCTCGGAAGGGGTAGGGGACAGGGCGTACTATGGCTACACCTTC.